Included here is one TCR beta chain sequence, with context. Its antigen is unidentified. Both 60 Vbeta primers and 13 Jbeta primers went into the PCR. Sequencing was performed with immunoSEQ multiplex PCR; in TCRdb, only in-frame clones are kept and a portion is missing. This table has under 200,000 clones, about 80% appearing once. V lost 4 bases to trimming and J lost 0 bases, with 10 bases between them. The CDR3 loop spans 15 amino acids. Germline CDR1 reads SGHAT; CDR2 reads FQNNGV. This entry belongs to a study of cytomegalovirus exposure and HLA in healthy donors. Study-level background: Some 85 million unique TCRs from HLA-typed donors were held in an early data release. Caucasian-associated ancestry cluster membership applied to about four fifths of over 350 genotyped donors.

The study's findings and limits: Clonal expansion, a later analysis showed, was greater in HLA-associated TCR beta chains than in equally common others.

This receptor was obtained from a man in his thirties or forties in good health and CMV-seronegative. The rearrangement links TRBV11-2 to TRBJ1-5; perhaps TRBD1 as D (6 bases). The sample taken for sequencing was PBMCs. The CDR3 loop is CASSYGQSSNQPQHF. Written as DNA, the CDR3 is TGTGCCAGCAGCTACGGACAGTCTAGCAATCAGCCCCAGCATTTT.